The TCR beta chain described here comes from a study of cytomegalovirus exposure and HLA in healthy donors. Study-wide results and limits: CMV serostatus was the only recorded immune exposure for donors.

In the case of this clone: Its antigen remains unidentified.

Researchers ran the PCR with 60 Vbeta and 13 Jbeta primers. Original handling: A later analysis counted 80 million or so unique TCR beta chains, around 10 million shared. Repertoires were generated with immunoSEQ multiplex PCR, while TCRdb's copy carries only in-frame clones and drops some. The D gene and trimming were derived from the DNA, and the V and J assignments and clone size from that table. The sample holds some 120,000 clones, 73% seen once. V lost 4 bases and J lost 0; bases outside the gene matches: 5. Germline V lookup: CDR1 MGHRA, CDR2 YSYEKL. The CDR3 loop spans 17 amino acids. Source material: PBMCs. The J gene is TRBJ2-2, the V gene TRBV4-1; 10 bases are a match to TRBD2. The TCR was taken from a man aged 60-69 years in good health and CMV-seropositive. The CDR3 region is CASSRQTSGANTGELFF. DNA for the CDR3: TGCGCCAGCAGCCGCCAAACTAGCGGGGCGAACACCGGGGAGCTGTTTTTT.